The entry below describes one T cell receptor beta chain. Its specificity is unknown. Quantitative 5'-RACE with molecular barcodes generated TCR beta libraries. TCRdb recomputed calls from the 5' RACE reads with MiXCR, one row per CDR3 protein. The sample contains around 440,000 distinct CDR3 sequences, roughly a sixth of which appear only once. V was pared by 5 bases and J by 2 bases, with 16 bases between. The CDR3 spans 16 residues. This sample was included in a study of CD8 T cells in ankylosing spondylitis. Overall study findings and caveats: Characteristic, it appeared, of ankylosing spondylitis blood was a TCR beta motif of 7 or 8 highly homologous variants.

Sequencing input: blood, either unsorted or a sorted T cell fraction (not recorded which). This clonotype was sampled from a male donor with ankylosing spondylitis. V is TRBV12-3 or TRBV12-4 and J is TRBJ1-3; D is possibly TRBD1 (5 bases). DNA of the CDR3: TGTGCCAGCAGTCCCGGCCTTGGGGCCCCTGGAAACACCATATATTTT. It is translated as CASSPGLGAPGNTIYF.